One sample yielded the 18 T cell receptor beta chains listed below, sequenced in a study of T cells in Graves' hyperthyroidism and ophthalmopathy (dated by TCRdb to between 2017 and 2020). Library generation was performed with multiplex PCR. The instrument was an Illumina HiSeq 2000. TCR beta CDR3 regions were amplified from RNA transcripts. A first-round RT-PCR of the TCR CDR3 used the HTBI primer set with the Qiagen OneStep RT-PCR kit. TCRdb reran the public reads through fastp at Q25 and MiXCR, keeping productive beta chains. Rows are combined by CDR3 protein, so each entry shows the most common genes and DNA. In all, the sample holds about 510,000 distinct CDR3 sequences, and approximately 48% of those were seen once. Of the sample, about two fifths is held by the ten largest clones. The sequencing sample was made of peripheral blood or thyroid tissue (not recorded which). The receptors stem from an adult woman with Graves' disease, either hyperthyroidism or ophthalmopathy (not recorded which).

The rearrangement joins TRBV29-1 to TRBJ1-2, with a tentative D call TRBD1 (5 bases). The ends were cut back, 8 bases at V and 7 bases at J, with 23 bases in the middle. The CDR3 loop spans 14 amino acids. In germline, CDR1 is SQVTM, CDR2 ANQGSEA. The DNA for the CDR3 is TGCAGCTTGGAAGGGCGCGTGGGGGGAGGTGGCTACACCTTC. Translation: CSLEGRVGGGGYTF.

This clonotype was counted ten times or more. This chain uses TRBV20-1 with TRBJ1-1; D uncertain. CDR3 length equals 12 residues. From germline, CDR1 is DFQATT and CDR2 SNEGSKA (reference sequence). Trimming cost V 4 bases and J 1 base, with 7 bases left between them. In nucleotides, the CDR3 is TGCAGTGCTATTACAAGGAACACTGAAGCTTTCTTT. Its translation is CSAITRNTEAFF.

The V call is TRBV7-9, the J call TRBJ2-7; tentative D call: TRBD2 (5 bases). The CDR3 is 16 amino acids. CDR1 is SEHNR and CDR2 is FQNEAQ in the germline V gene (reference sequence). V was shortened by 5 bases and J by 4 bases, with 21 bases between the two germline ends. The CDR3 region has the DNA TGTGCCAGCAGCACTGTCGGTAGCGTGTCGGGGTACGAGCAGTACTTC. Protein sequence: CASSTVGSVSGYEQYF.

The chain joins TRBV7-6 to TRBJ1-4; TRBD1 agrees at 7 bases. Trimming removed 6 bases from V and 0 bases from J; junction bases left unmatched: 1. CDR1 is SGHVS, CDR2 FNYEAQ, per germline. The CDR3 contains 14 residues. The CDR3 loop is CASSGTATNEKLFF. CDR3 nucleotides: TGTGCCAGCAGTGGGACAGCAACTAATGAAAAACTGTTTTTT.

This clonotype turned up a few times. The chain joins TRBV11-2 to TRBJ2-5; 7 positions match TRBD2. This CDR3 has 15 residues. Germline CDR1 is SGHAT and CDR2 is FQNNGV. The trim removed 3 bases at V and 6 bases at J, leaving 10 bases unmatched. This CDR3 is CASSLRARGVKTQYF. As DNA, the CDR3 is TGTGCCAGCAGCTTGCGAGCTCGGGGGGTGAAGACCCAGTACTTC.

The chain joins TRBV7-2 to TRBJ1-5; D ambiguous. The germline V and J ends were trimmed by 3 bases and 11 bases, with 20 bases remaining between them. In germline, CDR1 is SGHTA, CDR2 FQGNSA. CDR3 size: 15 residues. This CDR3 reads CASSLLLAGGGTQHF. The CDR3 nucleotides read TGTGCCAGCAGCTTGTTACTAGCGGGAGGCGGGACCCAGCATTTT.

V gene TRBV5-8 combines with J gene TRBJ2-7; the match to TRBD2 covers 11 bases. Trimming at V came to 0 bases and at J to 4 bases, leaving 3 bases not matched to a gene. The germline CDR1 and CDR2 sequences are SGHTS and YDEGEE. The CDR3 totals 15 residues. CDR3 nucleotide sequence: TGTGCCAGCAGCTTGGATGGGACTAGCGGTTACGAGCAGTACTTC. Residues: CASSLDGTSGYEQYF.

This clonotype was seen ten or more times. The chain employs TRBV29-1 and TRBJ2-7; possibly TRBD1 for D (5 bases). This CDR3 has 12 amino acids. The germline V and J ends were trimmed by 4 bases and 1 base, with 8 bases remaining between them. Germline V gene sequence: CDR1 SQVTM, CDR2 ANQGSEA. The CDR3 DNA reads as TGCAGCGTTGTGACAGATTCCTACGAGCAGTACTTC. Protein sequence: CSVVTDSYEQYF.

In the case of this clonotype: This could be a read error, since a much larger clone is one nucleotide away. The CDR3 sequence is CSAIQGYTEAFF. DNA for the CDR3: TGCAGTGCTATTCAGGGGTACACTGAAGCTTTCTTT. The V and J genes are TRBV20-1 and TRBJ1-1; D is possibly TRBD1 (6 bases). CDR3 length: 12 amino acids. From germline, CDR1 is DFQATT and CDR2 SNEGSKA (reference sequence). Trimming cost V 4 bases and J 3 bases, with 9 bases left between them.

This clonotype was seen repeatedly, ten times or more. The chain carries TRBV20-1 and TRBJ1-2; no definite D call. Germline assignment: CDR1 DFQATT and CDR2 SNEGSKA (reference sequence). Trimming took off 3 bases at V and 9 bases at J, with 5 bases between the two ends. This CDR3 is built from 9 residues. The CDR3 loop reads CSASERYTF. The CDR3 DNA follows: TGCAGTGCTAGCGAACGCTACACCTTC.

As to this clonotype: A read error may account for a junction end that differs from germline. V and J are TRBV7-8 and TRBJ1-6, with D maybe TRBD1 (5 bases). The germline V gene encodes CDR1 SGHVS and CDR2 FQNEAQ. The CDR3 loop spans 17 amino acids. The CDR3 coding sequence is TGTGCCAGCAGCCTAGCAGGGATTCCCTCCTATAATTCACCCCTCCACTTT. It encodes CASSLAGIPSYNSPLHF.

The chain joins TRBV7-2 to TRBJ1-2; TRBD1 might be the D (6 bases). There are 14 residues in the CDR3. V was pared by 2 bases and J by 5 bases, with 12 bases between. Germline V gene lookup returns CDR1 SGHTA and CDR2 FQGNSA. CDR3 in DNA: TGTGCCAGCAGCTTAAGACAGGCGTATTATGGCTACACCTTC. Amino acid sequence: CASSLRQAYYGYTF.

Notes on this clonotype: Because it lacks the conserved phenylalanine or tryptophan at the end, this CDR3 is likely a read error. CDR3 in amino acids: CASSGTQAGYGDGYTV. The CDR3 bases are TGTGCCAGCAGCGGAACCCAGGCAGGGTACGGAGATGGCTACACCGTC. The chain couples TRBV12-3 or TRBV12-4 to TRBJ1-2; tentatively, D is TRBD1 (5 bases). V lost 6 bases and J lost 6, with 23 bases in between. The CDR3 has 16 amino acids.

This clonotype was detected ten times or more. The chain has TRBV18 and TRBJ1-4; D remains ambiguous. V was clipped by 1 base and J by 8 bases, with 8 bases between them. This CDR3 has 13 amino acids. Germline CDR1 KGHSH, CDR2 LQKENI. CDR3 protein: CASSPQEGEKLFF. The DNA for the CDR3 is TGTGCCAGCTCACCACAGGAGGGAGAAAAACTGTTTTTT.

This clonotype was counted many times. CDR3 loop: CAINQDRDPGNTIYF. In nucleotides, the CDR3 is TGTGCCATCAACCAGGACAGGGACCCTGGAAACACCATATATTTT. The rearrangement uses TRBV10-3 and TRBJ1-3, with 8 nucleotides matching TRBD1. The CDR3 loop spans 15 amino acids. With V trimmed by 7 bases and J by 2 bases, 7 bases remained unmatched. Germline V gene sequence: CDR1 ENHRY, CDR2 SYGVKD.

This clonotype occurred a few times. The chain employs TRBV6-5 and TRBJ1-1, with D tentatively TRBD1 (5 bases). The CDR3 has 13 residues. Trimming shortened V by 6 bases and J by 7 bases, and 15 bases separated the two germline ends. The germline V gene encodes CDR1 MNHEY and CDR2 SVGAGI. The CDR3 coding sequence is TGTGCCAGCAGGCCTTCGGGACCGAATGAAGCTTTCTTT. Amino acids: CASRPSGPNEAFF.

This clonotype was seen only a few times. The chain joins TRBV28 to TRBJ1-6, with D possibly TRBD1 on 5 matching bases. The CDR3 sequence is 13 residues long. With 8 bases removed from V and 7 bases from J, the gap between germline ends came to 12 bases. CDR1 and CDR2 from the germline V gene are MDHEN and SYDVKM. Here the CDR3 DNA reads TGTGCCAGCCTCGGGGCGTTGAATTCACCCCTCCACTTT. Translating it yields CASLGALNSPLHF.

The V call is TRBV7-8, the J call TRBJ1-3; TRBD1 matches 10 bases. The V segment lost 2 bases and the J segment 2 bases; nucleotides outside the gene matches: 9. Per germline, CDR1 SGHVS and CDR2 FQNEAQ. This CDR3 comprises 18 residues. The CDR3 protein is CASSLILRTGGPGNTIYF. In nucleotides, the CDR3 is TGTGCCAGCAGCTTAATACTTCGGACAGGGGGACCTGGAAACACCATATATTTT. The variable domain in full, with the rest retrieved from reference TRBV7-8 and TRBJ1-3, is GAGVSQSPRYKVAKRGQDVALRCDPISGHVSLFWYQQALGQGPEFLTYFQNEAQLDKSGLPSDRFFAERPEGSVSTLKIQRTQQEDSAVYLCASSLILRTGGPGNTIYFGEGSWLTVV.